This T cell receptor beta chain emerged from a study of OX40 agonist ivuxolimab in advanced cancers. Broadly, across the study: Ivuxolimab was a fully human IgG2 agonistic monoclonal antibody targeting the costimulatory receptor OX40 (CD134). The paper describes the monotherapy dose-escalation part (N of about 52 patients) of the phase I trial of ivuxolimab. Intravenous ivuxolimab was administered to patients every 2 weeks at six dose levels: 0.01, 0.1, 0.3, 1.5, 3 and 10 mg/kg. The point of sequencing TCRbeta in the periphery was to test whether ivuxolimab changed TCR sequence diversity and drove clonal T-cell expansion. Among the 52 dose-escalation patients, about 20 had hepatocellular carcinoma, roughly 15 melanoma, 9 renal cell carcinoma and 9 head and neck cancer. Patients were allowed to have had prior anti-PD-1, anti-PD-L1 or anti-CTLA-4 therapy, and approximately 40% of the dose-escalation patients had previously received checkpoint inhibitors. Partial responses occurred in three dose-escalation patients: two with cutaneous melanoma and one with hepatocellular carcinoma. In the dose-escalation cohort, around 80% of patients were male, and the mean age was approximately 60 years with a range of roughly 23 to 79.

On this clone: This receptor's antigen is unknown. No base quality values were provided; no much bigger clone lies one nucleotide off.

To sequence the TCRbeta CDR3 region, genomic DNA was isolated from the sorted cells. TCRbeta CDR3 regions were sequenced using the immunoSEQ Assay. TCRdb's version of the immuneACCESS table is confined to in-frame rearrangements and falls short of the full clone set. An unresolved V gene accounts for under half of the shortfall where checked; the remainder is of unknown origin. Present in this sample are some 80,000 clones, less than 90% of which were seen just once. 0.65% to 0.8% of the sample goes to the ten largest clones. Paper-wide results and their limitations: At doses of 0.1 to 3.0 mg/kg, clonal expansion of both CD4+ and CD8+ T cells in blood was seen between baseline and week 6. In the 0.1-3.0 mg/kg groups, partial responders had among the lowest normalized peripheral clonal expansion, particularly in CD8+ T cells. Low levels of normalized T-cell clonal expansion were also seen in some patients who did not respond. Antigen specificity was not determined for the clonally expanded peripheral T cells. After ivuxolimab, expanded clones were on average more numerous among CD8+ T cells than among CD4+ T cells.

After removal of 6 bases from V and 2 bases from J, the junction retains 4 bases not matched to a gene. Per the germline V gene, MNHNS is the CDR1 and SASEGT is the CDR2. From cysteine to phenylalanine, the CDR3 is 13 amino acids long. This entry keeps only the CDR3 DNA: 39 bases, framed from base 1. The trial excluded patients who had a history of autoimmune disease or were on systemic immunosuppression. Peripheral blood for TCR sequencing was collected from all dose cohorts at baseline, on cycle 4 day 1, and on cycle 7 day 1. Samples came from an open-label, multicenter, first-in-human phase I dose-escalation trial of ivuxolimab. Adults with locally advanced or metastatic melanoma, renal cell, hepatocellular, or head and neck squamous cell carcinoma were enrolled in the trial. Before TCR sequencing, CD4+ and CD8+ T cells were separately sorted from peripheral blood.

The chain links TRBV6-1 with TRBJ2-7; the central 7 bases match TRBD1. The sequence derives from an adult with an advanced solid tumor such as melanoma, head and neck, liver or kidney cancer. The source material was CD4+ or CD8+ T cells sorted from blood, sampled in a trial of the OX40 agonist ivuxolimab. Here the CDR3 is given as CASRGQSTYEQYF. At the DNA level, the sequence is TGTGCCAGCAGGGGACAGAGTACCTACGAGCAGTACTTC.